The clone carrying this T cell receptor (beta chain) appeared many times. Its antigen is still unknown. Via MiXCR, TCRdb re-called the 5' RACE reads, giving one row per CDR3 protein. Here the sample spans over 45,000 distinct CDR3 sequences, approximately 27% being singletons. The sorted Tregs were CD4+CD25+CD127-/low cells. Overall study results and limits: Tumor memory CD4+ T cell TCR gene usage clustered with blood and lymph node memory CD4+ cells and lymph node naive CD4+ cells.

Sequencing input: tumor-infiltrating Tregs sorted from the breast tumor. This receptor was taken from a female donor with breast cancer.

The CDR3 sequence: CASSEQSSYNEQFF. In DNA, the CDR3 is TGTGCCAGCAGCGAACAGAGCTCCTACAATGAGCAGTTCTTC. V and J are TRBV9 and TRBJ2-1; D unclear. The CDR3 consists of 14 residues. The germline V gene has CDR1 SGDLS and CDR2 YYNGEE. Trimming stripped 3 bases from V and 0 bases from J, with 7 bases between.